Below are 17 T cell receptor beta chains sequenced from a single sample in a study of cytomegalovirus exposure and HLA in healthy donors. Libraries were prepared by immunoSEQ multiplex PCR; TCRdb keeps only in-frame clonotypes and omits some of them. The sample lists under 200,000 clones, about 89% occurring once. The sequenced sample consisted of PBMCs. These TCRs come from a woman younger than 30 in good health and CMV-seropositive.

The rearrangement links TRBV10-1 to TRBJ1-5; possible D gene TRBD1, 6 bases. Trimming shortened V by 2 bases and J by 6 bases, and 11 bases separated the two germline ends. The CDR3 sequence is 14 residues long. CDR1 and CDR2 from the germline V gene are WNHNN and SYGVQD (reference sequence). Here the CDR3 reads CASSEAGRGQPQHF. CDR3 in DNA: TGCGCCAGCAGTGAGGCGGGCAGGGGTCAGCCCCAGCATTTT.

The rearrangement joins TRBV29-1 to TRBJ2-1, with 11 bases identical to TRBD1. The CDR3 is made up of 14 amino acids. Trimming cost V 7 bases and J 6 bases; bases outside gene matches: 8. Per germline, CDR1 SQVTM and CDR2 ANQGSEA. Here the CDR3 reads CSGAPGQGGNEQFF. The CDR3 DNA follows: TGCAGCGGGGCACCGGGACAGGGGGGCAATGAGCAGTTCTTC.

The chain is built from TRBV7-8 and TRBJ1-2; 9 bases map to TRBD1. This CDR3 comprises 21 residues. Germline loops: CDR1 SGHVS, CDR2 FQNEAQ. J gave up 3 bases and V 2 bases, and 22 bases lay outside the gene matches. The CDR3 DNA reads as TGTGCCAGCAGCTTAAAGCCGCCATTTATCCGGGACAGGGCGTATTACTATGGCTACACCTTC. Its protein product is CASSLKPPFIRDRAYYYGYTF.

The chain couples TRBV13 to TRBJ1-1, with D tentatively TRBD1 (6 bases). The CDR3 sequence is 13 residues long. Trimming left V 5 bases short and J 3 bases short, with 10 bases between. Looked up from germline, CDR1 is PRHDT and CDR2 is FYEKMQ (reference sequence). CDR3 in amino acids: CASSPQGDTEAFF. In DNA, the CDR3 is TGTGCCAGCAGCCCACAGGGAGACACTGAAGCTTTCTTT.

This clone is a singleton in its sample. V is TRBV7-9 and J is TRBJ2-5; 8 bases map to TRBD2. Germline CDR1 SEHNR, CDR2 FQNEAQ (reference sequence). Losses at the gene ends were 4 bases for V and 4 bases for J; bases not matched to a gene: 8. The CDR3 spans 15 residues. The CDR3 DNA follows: TGTGCCAGCAGCTCTCTCCCGGGGGGGCGAGAGACCCAGTACTTC. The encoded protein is CASSSLPGGRETQYF.

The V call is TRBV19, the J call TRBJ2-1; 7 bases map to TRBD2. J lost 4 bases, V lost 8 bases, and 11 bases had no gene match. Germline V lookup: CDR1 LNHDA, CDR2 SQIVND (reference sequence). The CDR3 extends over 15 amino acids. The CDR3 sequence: CASHTGGTGYNEQFF. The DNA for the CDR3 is TGTGCCAGTCATACGGGGGGAACAGGATACAATGAGCAGTTCTTC.

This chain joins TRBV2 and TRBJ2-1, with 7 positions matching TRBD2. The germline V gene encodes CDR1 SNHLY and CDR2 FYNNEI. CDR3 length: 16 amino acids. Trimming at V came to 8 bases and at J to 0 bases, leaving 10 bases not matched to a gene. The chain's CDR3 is CASFGGSTSSYNEQFF. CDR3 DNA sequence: TGTGCCAGCTTTGGCGGGAGCACAAGCTCCTACAATGAGCAGTTCTTC.

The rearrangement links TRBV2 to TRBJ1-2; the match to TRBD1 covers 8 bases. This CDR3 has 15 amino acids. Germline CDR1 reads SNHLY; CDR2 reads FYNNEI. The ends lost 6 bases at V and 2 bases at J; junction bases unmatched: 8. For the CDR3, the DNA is TGTGCCAGCAGCCTTAAGACAGGGGCGAACTATGGCTACACCTTC. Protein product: CASSLKTGANYGYTF.

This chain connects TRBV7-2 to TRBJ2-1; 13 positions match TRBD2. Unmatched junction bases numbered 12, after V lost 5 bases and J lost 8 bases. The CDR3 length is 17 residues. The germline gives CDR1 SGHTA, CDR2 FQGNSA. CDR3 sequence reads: CASSLLGSGLAGDEQFF. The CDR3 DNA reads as TGTGCCAGCAGCCTCCTCGGGTCTGGACTAGCGGGAGATGAGCAGTTCTTC.

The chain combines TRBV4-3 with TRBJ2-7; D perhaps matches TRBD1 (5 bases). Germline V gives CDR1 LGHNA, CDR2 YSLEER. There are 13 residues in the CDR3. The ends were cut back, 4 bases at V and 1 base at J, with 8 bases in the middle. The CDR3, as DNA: TGCGCCAGCAGCCCGGACATGTCCTACGAGCAGTACTTC. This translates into CASSPDMSYEQYF.

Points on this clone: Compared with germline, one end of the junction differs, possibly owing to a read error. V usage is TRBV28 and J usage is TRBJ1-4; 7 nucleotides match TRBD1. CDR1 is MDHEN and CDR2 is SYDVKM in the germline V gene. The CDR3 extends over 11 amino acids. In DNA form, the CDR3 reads TGTGCCAGCAGTTCCGGGACAGAGAGGCGGTTT. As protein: CASSSGTERRF.

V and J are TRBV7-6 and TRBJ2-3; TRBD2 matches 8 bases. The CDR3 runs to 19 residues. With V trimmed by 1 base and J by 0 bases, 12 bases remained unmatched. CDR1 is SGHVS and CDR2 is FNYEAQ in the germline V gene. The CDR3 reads CASSLGASGRAPSTDTQYF. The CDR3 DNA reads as TGTGCCAGCAGCTTAGGGGCTAGCGGGCGGGCCCCTAGCACAGATACGCAGTATTTT.

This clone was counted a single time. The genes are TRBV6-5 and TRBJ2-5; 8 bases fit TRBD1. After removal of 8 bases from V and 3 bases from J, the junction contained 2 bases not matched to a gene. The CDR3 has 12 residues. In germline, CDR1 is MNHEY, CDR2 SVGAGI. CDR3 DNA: TGTGCCAGCTCGACAGGGGAAGAGACCCAGTACTTC. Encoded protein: CASSTGEETQYF.

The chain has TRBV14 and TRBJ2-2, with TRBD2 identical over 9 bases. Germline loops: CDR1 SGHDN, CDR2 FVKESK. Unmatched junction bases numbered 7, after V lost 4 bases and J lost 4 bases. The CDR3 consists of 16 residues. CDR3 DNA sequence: TGTGCCAGCAGCCGTAGCGGGAGAGGAGTCACCGGGGAGCTGTTTTTT. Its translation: CASSRSGRGVTGELFF.

CDR3 protein: CASSAGQGRTEAFF. CDR3 bases: TGTGCCAGCAGTGCCGGACAGGGGAGGACTGAAGCTTTCTTT. The rearrangement uses TRBV6-6 and TRBJ1-1; 9 positions agree with TRBD1. V shed 5 bases, J shed 5 bases, and the junction held 6 bases outside the gene matches. CDR3 size: 14 residues. Germline values: CDR1 MNHNY, CDR2 SVGAGI (reference sequence).

The CDR3 bases are TGTGCCAGTAGTATCTTCAGAGATACGCAGTATTTT. It yields the protein CASSIFRDTQYF. The rearrangement uses TRBV19 and TRBJ2-3; no reliable D call. Germline V gene data show CDR1 as LNHDA and CDR2 as SQIVND (reference sequence). The CDR3 runs to 12 residues. V was shortened by 3 bases and J by 5 bases, with 6 bases between the two germline ends.

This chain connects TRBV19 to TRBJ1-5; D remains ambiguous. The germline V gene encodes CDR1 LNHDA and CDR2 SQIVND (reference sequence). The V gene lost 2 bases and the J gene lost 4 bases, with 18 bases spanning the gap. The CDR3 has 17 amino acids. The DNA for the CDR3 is TGTGCCAGTAGTATAACTGGTGGGAGGGATTCTAATCAGCCCCAGCATTTT. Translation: CASSITGGRDSNQPQHF.